This entry describes one T cell receptor beta chain. This specimen comes from a study of identical twins' blood T cells. The overall study: Around 50 million reads covered about 6 alpha-chain and about 6 beta-chain libraries.

Using its own MiXCR run on the 5' RACE reads, TCRdb lists one record per CDR3 protein. The sample yields fewer than 450,000 distinct CDR3 sequences, around 30% seen once. This CDR3 contains 13 residues. V was cut by 7 bases and J by 3 bases, with 12 bases left in between. The sequenced sample consisted of PBMCs. The TCR sequence derives from a woman aged 18-50 years in good health. The chain uses TRBV12-3 or TRBV12-4 and TRBJ1-1; D remains unclear. CDR3 DNA sequence: TGTGCCAGCAATCAATTCGGGGACACTGAAGCTTTCTTT. Translation gives CASNQFGDTEAFF.